The T cell receptor (beta chain) under discussion was sequenced for a study of neurological immune-mediated disorders. The study, taken as a whole, reports: Repertoires from 18 of 34 multiple sclerosis patients grouped phylogenetically into a related-CDR3 cluster, suggesting a possible signature.

Germline V lookup: CDR1 SGHVS, CDR2 FNYEAQ. This CDR3 is 14 amino acids long. This clonotype was seen at least ten times. Its antigen remains unidentified. At one boundary the junction diverges from the germline segment, which might be a read error. The cDNA was synthesized by means of template-switch 5'RACE, which was carried out with 10-nucleotide random UMIs. TCRdb reprocessed the 5' RACE reads via MiXCR and lists one record per CDR3 protein. The repertoire holds 60,000 to 85,000 distinct CDR3 sequences, with 5% to 5.5% as singletons. This chain connects TRBV7-6 to TRBJ2-2, with D uncertain. Sequencing was carried out using PBMCs. The clonotype comes from a woman aged 25 to 39 with multiple sclerosis. The CDR3 loop reads CASSPDLNAGELFF. DNA for the CDR3: TGTGCCAGCAGCCCCGACCTGAACGCCGGGGAGCTGTTTTTT.